One and the same sample provided the 30 T cell receptor beta chains below, sequenced in a study of CD8 T cells in Susac syndrome. Random hexamers were used to reverse transcribe the RNA input (about 0.5 to 1 ug). In TCRdb, the immunoSEQ multiplex PCR reads were re-called with MiXCR into one record per CDR3 protein. The sample shows 120,000 or so distinct CDR3 sequences, roughly 93% of them seen only once. Source material: CD4+ T cells from PBMCs. These receptors all come from a human donor with multiple sclerosis.

This chain joins TRBV5-1 and TRBJ1-5; D might be TRBD1 (5 bases). Trimming took 0 bases from V and 4 from J, leaving 11 bases between them. CDR1 and CDR2 from the germline V gene are SGHRS and YFSETQ. This CDR3 has 15 residues. As DNA, the CDR3 is TGCGCCAGCAGCTTGGCCGGGGCAGTTAATCAGCCCCAGCATTTT. Its translation: CASSLAGAVNQPQHF.

V usage is TRBV7-8 and J usage is TRBJ2-7, with 7 nucleotides matching TRBD1. V lost 2 bases and J lost 6; bases outside the gene matches: 13. The CDR3 loop spans 16 amino acids. Germline V gene data show CDR1 as SGHVS and CDR2 as FQNEAQ. CDR3 in DNA: TGTGCCAGCAGCTTACCCTCGACAGGGAAAACAGGCGAGCAGTACTTC. Encoded protein: CASSLPSTGKTGEQYF.

The chain couples TRBV15 to TRBJ2-4; 7 nucleotides agree with TRBD1. Germline CDR1 LNHNV, CDR2 YYDKDF (reference sequence). Trimming at V came to 7 bases and at J to 1 base, leaving 13 bases not matched to a gene. The CDR3 totals 17 residues. CDR3 residues: CATTPTGNPKAKNIQYF. Here the CDR3 DNA reads TGTGCCACCACGCCGACAGGGAACCCGAAGGCCAAAAACATTCAGTACTTC.

The V and J genes are TRBV19 and TRBJ2-5, with 9 positions matching TRBD2. Unmatched junction bases numbered 9, after V lost 5 bases and J lost 5 bases. The CDR3 is 15 amino acids. CDR1 and CDR2 (germline): LNHDA, SQIVND (reference sequence). The CDR3 bases are TGTGCCAGTAGTTCCCGGGGCGGGGGGGCGGAGACCCAGTACTTC. It codes for CASSSRGGGAETQYF.

This rearrangement joins TRBV6-6 to TRBJ1-6; D gene unclear. CDR3 size: 14 residues. V dropped 2 bases and J dropped 10 bases, with 12 bases sitting between them. The V gene's germline CDR1 is MNHNY and CDR2 SVGAGI (reference sequence). As DNA, the CDR3 is TGTGCCAGCAGTTACAGGGAGGGCGGCTCACCCCTCCACTTT. Translating it yields CASSYREGGSPLHF.

The genes are TRBV4-3 and TRBJ1-2; TRBD1 matches 8 bases. Germline loops: CDR1 LGHNA, CDR2 YSLEER. The CDR3 length is 14 residues. The V gene end was trimmed by 4 bases and the J gene end by 7 bases; junction bases not matched to a gene: 8. The CDR3 DNA follows: TGCGCCAGCAGCCGGAGCCAGGGGGCTGTTGGCTACACCTTC. This gives the protein CASSRSQGAVGYTF.

This chain joins TRBV3-1 and TRBJ1-5, with D unresolved. Germline CDR1 LGHDT, CDR2 YNNKEL (reference sequence). Trimming left V 0 bases short and J 6 bases short, with 3 bases between. There are 12 residues in the CDR3. This CDR3 is CASSQDSQPQHF. CDR3 coding DNA: TGTGCCAGCAGCCAAGATAGTCAGCCCCAGCATTTT.

The chain has TRBV5-4 and TRBJ1-1; D not resolved. Germline V gene sequence: CDR1 SGHNT, CDR2 YYREEE (reference sequence). V lost 5 bases and J 1 base, leaving 15 bases between the germline ends. This CDR3 comprises 15 residues. The CDR3 nucleotides read TGTGCCAGCAGGGGCTCCCCCGTCGGGAACACTGAAGCTTTCTTT. Protein sequence: CASRGSPVGNTEAFF.

This clonotype came up once. J is TRBJ1-1 and V is TRBV19; 10 nucleotides agree with TRBD1. Germline V gives CDR1 LNHDA, CDR2 SQIVND (reference sequence). The CDR3 totals 15 residues. The V segment lost 4 bases and the J segment 3 bases; nucleotides outside the gene matches: 5. CDR3 sequence: CASSTTGGADTEAFF. In DNA form, the CDR3 reads TGTGCCAGTAGTACGACAGGGGGCGCCGACACTGAAGCTTTCTTT.

The V call is TRBV19, the J call TRBJ1-1, with 7 bases aligning to TRBD1. Germline trimming cut 6 bases from V and 10 bases from J; bases unmatched to any gene: 8. The length of the CDR3 is 12 residues. Germline V gene sequence: CDR1 LNHDA, CDR2 SQIVND (reference sequence). CDR3: CASSTQGGVAFF. The CDR3 DNA reads TGTGCCAGTAGCACTCAGGGGGGAGTAGCTTTCTTT.

The rearrangement joins TRBV29-1 to TRBJ2-5; 9 bases match TRBD2. This CDR3 spans 12 amino acids. V shed 5 bases, J shed 5 bases, and the junction held 3 bases outside the gene matches. CDR1 and CDR2 (germline): SQVTM, ANQGSEA. The DNA for the CDR3 is TGCAGCGTTACAAGCGGGGGGGAGACCCAGTACTTC. It yields the protein CSVTSGGETQYF.

The chain links TRBV2 to TRBJ2-2; the D call may be TRBD1 or TRBD2 (5 bases each). This CDR3 has 15 amino acids. The germline V gene encodes CDR1 SNHLY and CDR2 FYNNEI. V lost 7 bases to trimming and J lost 0 bases, with 12 bases between them. The DNA of the CDR3 is TGTGCCAGCAATCTGGGGACCGCGAACACCGGGGAGCTGTTTTTT. Translated, it gives CASNLGTANTGELFF.

This chain connects TRBV20-1 to TRBJ2-1; no reliable D call. Trimming took 0 bases from V and 4 from J, leaving 4 bases between them. Germline V gives CDR1 DFQATT, CDR2 SNEGSKA (reference sequence). CDR3 length: 12 residues. The CDR3 DNA follows: TGCAGTGCTAGAGAATTGTACAATGAGCAGTTCTTC. Translated, it gives CSARELYNEQFF.

V gene TRBV7-9 combines with J gene TRBJ1-4, with no clear D. Trimming cost V 2 bases and J 0 bases, with 10 bases left between them. Germline CDR1 reads SEHNR; CDR2 reads FQNEAQ (reference sequence). This CDR3 contains 16 residues. This CDR3 reads CASSLRRGATNEKLFF. CDR3 in DNA: TGTGCCAGCAGCTTACGCCGTGGAGCAACTAATGAAAAACTGTTTTTT.

This clonotype was picked up one time. The chain recombines TRBV6-5 with TRBJ1-3, with D unclear. The ends were cut back, 2 bases at V and 4 bases at J, with 18 bases in the middle. Germline V gene lookup returns CDR1 MNHEY and CDR2 SVGAGI. The CDR3 covers 17 residues. The CDR3 DNA follows: TGTGCCAGCAGTTACCGGAGGGAGGCCATGCTCGGAAACACCATATATTTT. This encodes CASSYRREAMLGNTIYF.

The rearrangement joins TRBV27 to TRBJ1-5, with D perhaps matching TRBD1 (5 bases). Trimming took off 0 bases at V and 1 base at J, with 10 bases between the two ends. Looked up from germline, CDR1 is MNHEY and CDR2 is SMNVEV (reference sequence). This CDR3 is 16 amino acids long. This CDR3 is CASSLSRTRSNQPQHF. DNA of the CDR3: TGTGCCAGCAGTTTATCTCGGACACGGAGCAATCAGCCCCAGCATTTT.

The chain employs TRBV9 and TRBJ1-6; unclear D gene. The CDR3 runs 15 residues. Per germline, CDR1 SGDLS and CDR2 YYNGEE. Trimming shortened V by 0 bases and J by 6 bases, and 10 bases separated the two germline ends. The CDR3 region has the DNA TGTGCCAGCAGCGTAGGGGGAGACCCTAATTCACCCCTCCACTTT. It encodes CASSVGGDPNSPLHF.

The rearrangement links TRBV3-1 to TRBJ2-3; 10 bases align to TRBD2. The CDR3 length is 17 residues. Unmatched junction bases numbered 9, after V lost 2 bases and J lost 4 bases. Looked up from germline, CDR1 is LGHDT and CDR2 is YNNKEL (reference sequence). The CDR3 reads CASSQLYLAGEPDTQYF. The CDR3 DNA sequence: TGTGCCAGCAGCCAATTATATCTAGCGGGGGAACCAGATACGCAGTATTTT.

The CDR3 reads CASSFPHF. For the CDR3, the DNA is TGTGCCAGCAGCTTTCCCCACTTT. This chain connects TRBV7-3 to TRBJ1-6; D is unresolved. This CDR3 contains 8 residues. Germline CDR1 SGHTA, CDR2 FQGTGA. The ends were cut back, 3 bases at V and 18 bases at J, with 3 bases in the middle.

The V and J genes are TRBV18 and TRBJ1-2; a possible D gene is TRBD1 (5 bases). V lost 0 bases and J lost 7, with 12 bases in between. This CDR3 is 14 amino acids long. Germline CDR1 reads KGHSH; CDR2 reads LQKENI. The DNA for the CDR3 is TGTGCCAGCTCACCACCGGGGGAATTCAGTGGCTACACCTTC. It yields the protein CASSPPGEFSGYTF.

The chain couples TRBV7-6 to TRBJ1-4, with D unclear. The CDR3 is 14 residues long. Germline V gives CDR1 SGHVS, CDR2 FNYEAQ. The V gene lost 6 bases and the J gene lost 0 bases, with 8 bases spanning the gap. Here the CDR3 reads CASSQDATNEKLFF. CDR3 DNA: TGTGCCAGCAGTCAGGACGCAACTAATGAAAAACTGTTTTTT.

This chain connects TRBV2 to TRBJ1-5, with no clear D. This CDR3 contains 14 residues. Germline CDR1 is SNHLY and CDR2 is FYNNEI. Trimming took 0 bases from V and 7 from J, leaving 10 bases between them. CDR3 sequence (DNA): TGTGCCAGCAGTGAAGCGCTTCCGGGGCAGCCCCAGCATTTT. Its protein is CASSEALPGQPQHF.

The chain couples TRBV29-1 to TRBJ2-7, with unresolved D. CDR3 length: 13 residues. Germline CDR1 and CDR2: SQVTM and ANQGSEA. V lost 5 bases and J lost 0, with 11 bases in between. The CDR3: CSVPGPSSYEQYF. As DNA, the CDR3 is TGCAGCGTTCCGGGCCCGAGCTCCTACGAGCAGTACTTC.

The chain couples TRBV6-2 or TRBV6-3 to TRBJ1-2, with D unclear. This CDR3 contains 13 residues. Germline V lookup: CDR1 MNHEY, CDR2 SVGEGT. V was trimmed by 5 bases and J by 3 bases, leaving 10 bases between them. The CDR3 region has the DNA TGTGCCAGCAGTGCCGGACGAGACTATGGCTACACCTTC. Protein product: CASSAGRDYGYTF.

The chain joins TRBV12-3 or TRBV12-4 to TRBJ1-6, with unresolved D. The CDR3 runs 14 residues. Trimming cost V 1 base and J 6 bases, with 7 bases left between them. In nucleotides, the CDR3 is TGTGCCAGCAGTTTAGGGCAGATTAATTCACCCCTCCACTTT. This translates into CASSLGQINSPLHF.

The rearrangement joins TRBV20-1 to TRBJ1-2, with D perhaps TRBD1 (5 bases). CDR1 is DFQATT and CDR2 is SNEGSKA in the germline V gene (reference sequence). The CDR3 totals 13 residues. V lost 6 bases, J lost 8 bases, and 19 bases lay in between. The CDR3 here is CSAQDSNQRGYTF. As DNA, the CDR3 is TGCAGTGCACAAGACAGCAATCAGCGAGGCTACACCTTC.

The chain joins TRBV3-1 to TRBJ1-5; the match to TRBD1 covers 8 bases. CDR1 is LGHDT and CDR2 is YNNKEL in the germline V gene (reference sequence). The trim removed 0 bases at V and 8 bases at J, leaving 9 bases unmatched. This CDR3 spans 16 amino acids. The CDR3 here is CASSQDGQGLLKPQHF. CDR3 DNA sequence: TGTGCCAGCAGCCAAGATGGACAGGGTCTTCTCAAGCCCCAGCATTTT.

The rearrangement uses TRBV7-9 and TRBJ1-2; 7 bases are shared with TRBD1. Germline V gene sequence: CDR1 SEHNR, CDR2 FQNEAQ (reference sequence). The CDR3 consists of 14 residues. J was trimmed by 14 bases and V by 4 bases; bases with no gene match: 16. The CDR3 sequence: CASSSNRGRELSTF. For the CDR3, the DNA is TGTGCCAGCAGCTCAAACAGGGGTAGAGAGCTAAGTACCTTC.

This clonotype showed up just a few times. The V gene is TRBV4-2, the J gene TRBJ2-5; D call uncertain. The CDR3 length is 13 residues. V was pared by 0 bases and J by 1 base, with 3 bases between. CDR1 and CDR2 (germline): LGHNA, YNFKEQ. CDR3 in amino acids: CASSQDSQETQYF. The CDR3 bases are TGTGCCAGCAGCCAAGACTCCCAAGAGACCCAGTACTTC.

V gene TRBV5-6 combines with J gene TRBJ1-2; D is ambiguous. The germline CDR1 and CDR2 sequences are SGHDT and YYEEEE. This CDR3 spans 13 amino acids. The V and J ends lost 1 base and 2 bases respectively, with 6 bases between them. The CDR3 here is CASSLLGNYGYTF. CDR3 nucleotides: TGTGCCAGCAGCTTGCTGGGCAACTATGGCTACACCTTC.